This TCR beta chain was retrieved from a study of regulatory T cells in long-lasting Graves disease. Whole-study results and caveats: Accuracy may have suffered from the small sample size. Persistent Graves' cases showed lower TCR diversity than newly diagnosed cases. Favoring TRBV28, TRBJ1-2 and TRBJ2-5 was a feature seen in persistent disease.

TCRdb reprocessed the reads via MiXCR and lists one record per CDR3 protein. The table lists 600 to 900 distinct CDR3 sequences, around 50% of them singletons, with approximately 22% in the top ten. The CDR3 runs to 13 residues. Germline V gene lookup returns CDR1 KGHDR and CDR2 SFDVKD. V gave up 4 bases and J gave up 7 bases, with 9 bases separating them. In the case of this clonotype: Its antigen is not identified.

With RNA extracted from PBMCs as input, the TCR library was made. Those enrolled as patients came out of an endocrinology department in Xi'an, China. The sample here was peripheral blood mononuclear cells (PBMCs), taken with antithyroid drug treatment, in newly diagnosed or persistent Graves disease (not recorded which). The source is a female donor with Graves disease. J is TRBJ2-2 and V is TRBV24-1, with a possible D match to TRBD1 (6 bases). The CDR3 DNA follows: TGTGCCACCAGTGAACAGGGTTTCGGGGAGCTGTTTTTT. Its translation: CATSEQGFGELFF.